The present TCR beta chain was sequenced within a study of blood T cell repertoires in COVID-19. Turning to the study itself: Sites across the United States, Italy and Spain contributed samples from acute and convalescent COVID-19. PBMCs, B-cell-depleted T cells, or T cells provided the cDNA or gDNA that made up the material.

Authors' processing steps: Scientists estimated how many nucleated cells there were by amplifying reference gene primers. Sequencing used immunoSEQ multiplex PCR; TCRdb keeps in-frame clones, though not all of them. Clonal size and the V and J genes are those of that table, whereas D and trimming came from the DNA. The profile shows roughly 240,000 clones, approximately 85% of them singletons. Seattle patients were enrolled while actively infected and followed longitudinally. Germline V gene lookup returns CDR1 SEHNR and CDR2 FQNEAQ (reference sequence). This CDR3 contains 13 residues. V was pared by 0 bases and J by 12 bases, with 5 bases of the junction left unmatched.

Sample: peripheral blood. The chain carries TRBV7-9 and TRBJ2-3; the match to TRBD2 covers 8 bases. The TCR comes from a man between 50 and 59 years old with COVID-19, enrolled during active disease. This CDR3 is CASSLAPSGGQYF. DNA for the CDR3: TGTGCCAGCAGCTTAGCGCCGAGCGGGGGCCAGTATTTT.